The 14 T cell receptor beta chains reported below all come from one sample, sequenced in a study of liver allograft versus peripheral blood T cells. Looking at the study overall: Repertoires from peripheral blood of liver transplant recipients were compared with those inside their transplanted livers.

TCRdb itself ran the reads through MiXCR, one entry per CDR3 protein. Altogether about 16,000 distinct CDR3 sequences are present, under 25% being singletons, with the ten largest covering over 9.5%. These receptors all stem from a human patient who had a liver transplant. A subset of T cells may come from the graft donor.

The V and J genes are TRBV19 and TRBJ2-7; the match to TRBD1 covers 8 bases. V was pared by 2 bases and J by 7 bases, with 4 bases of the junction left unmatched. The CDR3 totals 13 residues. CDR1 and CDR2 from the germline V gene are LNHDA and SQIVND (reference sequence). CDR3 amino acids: CASSIQGAGEQYF. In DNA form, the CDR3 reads TGTGCCAGTAGTATACAGGGGGCAGGAGAGCAGTACTTC.

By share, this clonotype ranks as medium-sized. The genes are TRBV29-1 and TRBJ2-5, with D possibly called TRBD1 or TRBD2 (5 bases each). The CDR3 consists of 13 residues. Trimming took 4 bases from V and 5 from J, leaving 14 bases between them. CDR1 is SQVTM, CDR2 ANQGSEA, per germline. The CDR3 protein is CSVAGRVTETQYF. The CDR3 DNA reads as TGCAGCGTTGCGGGACGGGTGACGGAGACCCAGTACTTC. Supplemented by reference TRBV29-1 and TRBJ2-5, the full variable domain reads SAVISQKPSRDICQRGTSLTIQCQVDSQVTMMFWYRQQPGQSLTLIATANQGSEATYESGFVIDKFPISRPNLTFSTLTVSNMSPEDSSIYLCSVAGRVTETQYFGPGTRLLVL.

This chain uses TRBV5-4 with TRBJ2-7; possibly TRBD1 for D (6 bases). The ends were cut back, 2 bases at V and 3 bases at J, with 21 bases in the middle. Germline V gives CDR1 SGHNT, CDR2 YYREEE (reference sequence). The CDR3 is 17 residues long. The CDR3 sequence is CASSLQGRGPASYEQYF. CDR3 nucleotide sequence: TGTGCCAGCAGCTTACAGGGACGGGGACCCGCCAGCTACGAGCAGTACTTC.

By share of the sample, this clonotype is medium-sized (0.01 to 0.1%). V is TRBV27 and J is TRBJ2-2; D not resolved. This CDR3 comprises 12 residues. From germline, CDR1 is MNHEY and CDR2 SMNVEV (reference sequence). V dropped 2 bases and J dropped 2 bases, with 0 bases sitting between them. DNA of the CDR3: TGTGCCAGCAGTTTAAACACCGGGGAGCTGTTTTTT. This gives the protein CASSLNTGELFF.

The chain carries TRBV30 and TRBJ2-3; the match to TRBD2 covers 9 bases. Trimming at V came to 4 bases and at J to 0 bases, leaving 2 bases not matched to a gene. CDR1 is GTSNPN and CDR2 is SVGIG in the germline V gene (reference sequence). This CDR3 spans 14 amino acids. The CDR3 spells CAWTSGTSTDTQYF. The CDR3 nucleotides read TGTGCCTGGACTAGCGGGACTAGCACAGATACGCAGTATTTT. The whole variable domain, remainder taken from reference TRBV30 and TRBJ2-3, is SQTIHQWPATLVQPVGSPLSLECTVEGTSNPNLYWYRQAAGRGLQLLFYSVGIGQISSEVPQNLSASRPQDRQFILSSKKLLLSDSGFYLCAWTSGTSTDTQYFGPGTRLTVL.

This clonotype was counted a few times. The CDR3 coding sequence is TGCAGTGCTCTCGGGGGGGCGGGGGATCTCACAGATACGCAGTATTTT. Amino acids: CSALGGAGDLTDTQYF. The chain combines TRBV20-1 with TRBJ2-3; TRBD2 aligns across 8 bases. Germline V gene data show CDR1 as DFQATT and CDR2 as SNEGSKA (reference sequence). The CDR3 has 16 residues. J gave up 2 bases and V 5 bases, and 12 bases lay outside the gene matches.

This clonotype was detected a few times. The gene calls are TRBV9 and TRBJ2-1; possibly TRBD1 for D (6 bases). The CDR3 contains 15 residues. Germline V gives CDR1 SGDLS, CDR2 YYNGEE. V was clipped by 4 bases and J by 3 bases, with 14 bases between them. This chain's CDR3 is CASSPTTGFYNEQFF. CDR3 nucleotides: TGTGCCAGCAGCCCGACGACAGGTTTCTACAATGAGCAGTTCTTC. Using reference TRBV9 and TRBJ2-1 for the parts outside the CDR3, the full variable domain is DSGVTQTPKHLITATGQRVTLRCSPRSGDLSVYWYQQSLDQGLQFLIQYYNGEERAKGNILERFSAQQFPDLHSELNLSSLELGDSALYFCASSPTTGFYNEQFFGPGTRLTVL.

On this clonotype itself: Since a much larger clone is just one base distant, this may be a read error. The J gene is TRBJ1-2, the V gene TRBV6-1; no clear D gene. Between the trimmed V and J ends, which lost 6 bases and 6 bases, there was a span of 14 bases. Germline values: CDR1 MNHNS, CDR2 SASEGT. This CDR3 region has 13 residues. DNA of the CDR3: TGTGCCAGCAGACCACCTACGCGGGATGGCTACACCTTC. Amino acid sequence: CASRPPTRDGYTF.

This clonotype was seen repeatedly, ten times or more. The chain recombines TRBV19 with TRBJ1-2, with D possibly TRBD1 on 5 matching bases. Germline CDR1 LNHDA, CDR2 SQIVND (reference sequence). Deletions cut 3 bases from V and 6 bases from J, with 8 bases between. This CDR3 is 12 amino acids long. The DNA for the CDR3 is TGTGCCAGTAGTATTCGAGGGGATGGCTACACCTTC. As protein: CASSIRGDGYTF.

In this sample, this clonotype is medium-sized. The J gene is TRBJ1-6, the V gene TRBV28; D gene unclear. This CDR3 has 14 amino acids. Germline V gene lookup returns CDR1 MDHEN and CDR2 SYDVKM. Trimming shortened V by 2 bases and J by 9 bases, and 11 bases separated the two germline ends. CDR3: CASSLAGGGSPLHF. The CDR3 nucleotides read TGTGCCAGCAGTTTAGCTGGTGGCGGTTCACCCCTCCACTTT.

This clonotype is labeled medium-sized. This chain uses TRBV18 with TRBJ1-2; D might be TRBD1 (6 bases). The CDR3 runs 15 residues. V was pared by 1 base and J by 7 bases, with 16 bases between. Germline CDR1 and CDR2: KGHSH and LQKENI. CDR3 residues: CASSPLRDTGAGYTF. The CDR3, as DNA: TGTGCCAGCTCACCACTCCGGGACACGGGCGCTGGCTACACCTTC.

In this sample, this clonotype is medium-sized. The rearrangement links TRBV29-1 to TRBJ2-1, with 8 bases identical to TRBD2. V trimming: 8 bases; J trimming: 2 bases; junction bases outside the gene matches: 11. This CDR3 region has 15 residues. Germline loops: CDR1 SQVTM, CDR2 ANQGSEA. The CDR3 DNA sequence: TGCAGCCTTGTCGGGGGGGAGGGCACCTACAATGAGCAGTTCTTC. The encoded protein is CSLVGGEGTYNEQFF.

CDR3 coding DNA: TGTGCCAGCAGCTTAGGCAGGGGGAGCACTGAAGCTTTCTTT. It encodes CASSLGRGSTEAFF. The chain joins TRBV11-1 to TRBJ1-1; 7 nucleotides match TRBD1. The CDR3 is made up of 14 amino acids. The germline gives CDR1 SGHAT, CDR2 FQDESV (reference sequence). After removal of 1 base from V and 4 bases from J, the junction contained 3 bases not matched to a gene.

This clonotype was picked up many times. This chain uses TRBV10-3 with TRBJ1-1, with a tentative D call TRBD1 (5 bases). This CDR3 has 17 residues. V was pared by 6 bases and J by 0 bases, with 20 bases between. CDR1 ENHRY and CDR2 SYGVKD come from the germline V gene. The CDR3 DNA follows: TGTGCCATCAGCGTCGACAGTCCGAGCACCATGAACACTGAAGCTTTCTTT. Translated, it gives CAISVDSPSTMNTEAFF.